This T cell receptor (beta chain) was captured in a study of shared clonotypes between healthy human individuals. In germline, CDR1 is MDHEN, CDR2 SYDVKM. The CDR3 covers 16 residues. Trimming cost V 5 bases and J 3 bases, with 20 bases left between them. Sequencing used immunoSEQ multiplex PCR; TCRdb keeps in-frame clones, though not all of them. The repertoire holds approximately 110,000 clones, with approximately 70% as singletons. V is TRBV28 and J is TRBJ2-7; weak D call: TRBD1 (6 bases). The TCR sequence derives from a woman aged 25-40 years in good health. Sequencing was done on a sample of memory CD8+ T cells sorted from blood. Subset defined: CD45RO+ cells pooled with CCR7-negative TemRA cells. The CDR3 protein is CASSTIPEDSFYEQYF. The DNA of the CDR3 is TGTGCCAGCAGTACCATTCCCGAGGACAGCTTCTACGAGCAGTACTTC.